The T cell receptor (beta chain) under discussion was sequenced for a study of T cell responses to AZD1222 COVID-19 vaccine. Clones were read by immunoSEQ multiplex PCR, and TCRdb kept only the in-frame ones, dropping some. The data hold some 94,000 clones, with approximately 90% observed a single time. This clone was seen once. Germline values: CDR1 MGHDK, CDR2 SYGVNS. The CDR3 totals 14 residues. Trimming shortened V by 2 bases and J by 1 base, and 6 bases separated the two germline ends. The sequence derives from an adult in good health. This specimen was peripheral blood, taken on day 0 of AZD1222 vaccination. This chain joins TRBV25-1 and TRBJ1-3; D remains ambiguous. CDR3 sequence: CASSEATSGNTIYF. CDR3 coding DNA: TGTGCCAGCAGTGAAGCGACATCTGGAAACACCATATATTTT.